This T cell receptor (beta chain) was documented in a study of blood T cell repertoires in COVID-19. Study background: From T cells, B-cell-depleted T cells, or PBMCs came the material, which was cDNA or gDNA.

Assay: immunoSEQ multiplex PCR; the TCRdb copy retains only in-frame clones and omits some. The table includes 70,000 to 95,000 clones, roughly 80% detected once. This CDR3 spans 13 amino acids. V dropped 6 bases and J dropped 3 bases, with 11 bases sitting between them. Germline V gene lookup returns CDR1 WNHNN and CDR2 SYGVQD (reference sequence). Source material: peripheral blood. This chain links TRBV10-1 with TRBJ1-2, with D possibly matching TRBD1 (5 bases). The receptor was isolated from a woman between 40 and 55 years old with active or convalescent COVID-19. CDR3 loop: CASSAGSDYGYTF. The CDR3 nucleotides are TGCGCCAGCAGCGCAGGGTCGGACTATGGCTACACCTTC.